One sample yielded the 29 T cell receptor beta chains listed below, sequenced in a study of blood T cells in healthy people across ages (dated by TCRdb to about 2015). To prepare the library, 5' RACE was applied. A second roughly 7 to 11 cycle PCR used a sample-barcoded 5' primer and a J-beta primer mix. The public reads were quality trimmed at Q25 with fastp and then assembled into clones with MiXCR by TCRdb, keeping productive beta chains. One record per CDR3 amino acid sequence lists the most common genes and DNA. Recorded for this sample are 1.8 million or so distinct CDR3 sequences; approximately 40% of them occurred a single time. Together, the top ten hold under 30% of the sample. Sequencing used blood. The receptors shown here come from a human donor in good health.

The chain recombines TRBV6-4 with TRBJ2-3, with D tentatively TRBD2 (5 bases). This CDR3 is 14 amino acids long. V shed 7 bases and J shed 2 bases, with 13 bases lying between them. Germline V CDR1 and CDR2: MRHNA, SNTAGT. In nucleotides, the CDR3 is TGTGCCAGCATTGTTCGGGAAAACACAGATACGCAGTATTTT. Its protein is CASIVRENTDTQYF.

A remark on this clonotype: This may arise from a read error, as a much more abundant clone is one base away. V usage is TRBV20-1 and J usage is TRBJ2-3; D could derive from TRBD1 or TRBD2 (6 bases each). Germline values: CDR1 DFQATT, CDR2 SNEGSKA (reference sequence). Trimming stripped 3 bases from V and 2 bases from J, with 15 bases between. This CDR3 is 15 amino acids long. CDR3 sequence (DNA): TGCAGTGCTAGGGGGGGCCTCTCGGACACAGATACGCAGTATTTT. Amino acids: CSARGGLSDTDTQYF.

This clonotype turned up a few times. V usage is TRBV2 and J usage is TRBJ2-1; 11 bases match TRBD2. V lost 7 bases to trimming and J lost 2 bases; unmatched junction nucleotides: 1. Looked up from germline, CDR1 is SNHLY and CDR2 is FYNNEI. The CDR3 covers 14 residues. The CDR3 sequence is CASISGGAYNEQFF. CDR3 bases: TGTGCCAGCATTAGCGGGGGGGCCTACAATGAGCAGTTCTTC.

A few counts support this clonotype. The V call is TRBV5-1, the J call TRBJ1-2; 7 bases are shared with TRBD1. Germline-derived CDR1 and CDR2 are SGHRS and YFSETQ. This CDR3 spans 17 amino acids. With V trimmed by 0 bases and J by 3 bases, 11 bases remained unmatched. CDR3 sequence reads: CASSLAAAAGGDYGYTF. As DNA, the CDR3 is TGCGCCAGCAGCTTGGCCGCTGCGGCAGGGGGGGACTATGGCTACACCTTC.

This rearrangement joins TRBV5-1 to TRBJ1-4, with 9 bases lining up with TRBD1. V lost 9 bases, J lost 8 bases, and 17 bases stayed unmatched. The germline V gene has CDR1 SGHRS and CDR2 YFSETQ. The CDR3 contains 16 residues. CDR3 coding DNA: TGCGCCACCACGCTGCTCCCCGGGACAGGGCTCGAAAAACTGTTTTTT. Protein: CATTLLPGTGLEKLFF.

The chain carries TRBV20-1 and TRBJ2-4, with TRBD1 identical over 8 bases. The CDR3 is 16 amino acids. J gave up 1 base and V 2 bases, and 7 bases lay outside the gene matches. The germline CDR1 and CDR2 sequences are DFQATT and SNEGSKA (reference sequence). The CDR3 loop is CSARKTGVGAKNIQYF. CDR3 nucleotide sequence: TGCAGTGCTAGAAAGACAGGGGTGGGGGCCAAAAACATTCAGTACTTC.

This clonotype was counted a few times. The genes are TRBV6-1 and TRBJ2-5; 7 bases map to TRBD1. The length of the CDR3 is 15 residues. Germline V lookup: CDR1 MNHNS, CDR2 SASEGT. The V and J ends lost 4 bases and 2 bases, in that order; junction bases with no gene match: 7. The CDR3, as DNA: TGTGCCAGCAGTGCCCAACCGACAGGGCAAGAGACCCAGTACTTC. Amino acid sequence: CASSAQPTGQETQYF.

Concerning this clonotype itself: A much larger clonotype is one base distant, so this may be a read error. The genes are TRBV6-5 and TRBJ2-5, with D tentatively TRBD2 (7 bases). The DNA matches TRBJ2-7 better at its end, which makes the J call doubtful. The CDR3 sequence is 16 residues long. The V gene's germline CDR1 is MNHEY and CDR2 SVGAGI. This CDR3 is CASSYRRGGGNSEQYF. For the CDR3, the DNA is TGTGCCAGCAGTTACCGGAGGGGAGGGGGGAATAGCGAGCAGTACTTC.

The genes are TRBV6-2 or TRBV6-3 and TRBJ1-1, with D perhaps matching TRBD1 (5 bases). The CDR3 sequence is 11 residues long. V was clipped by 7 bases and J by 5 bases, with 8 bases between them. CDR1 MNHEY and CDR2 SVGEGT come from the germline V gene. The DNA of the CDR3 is TGTGCCAGCACCTACAGGACTGAAGCTTTCTTT. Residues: CASTYRTEAFF.

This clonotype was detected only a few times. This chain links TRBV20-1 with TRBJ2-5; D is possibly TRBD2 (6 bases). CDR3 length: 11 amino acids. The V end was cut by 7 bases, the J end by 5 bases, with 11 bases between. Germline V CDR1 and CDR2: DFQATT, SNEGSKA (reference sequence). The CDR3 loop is CSGGEVETQYF. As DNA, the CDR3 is TGCAGTGGCGGGGAAGTGGAGACCCAGTACTTC.

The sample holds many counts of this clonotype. CDR3 protein: CASSSDWGDEQYF. The CDR3 DNA is TGTGCCAGCAGCTCCGACTGGGGGGACGAGCAGTACTTC. This chain uses TRBV5-4 with TRBJ2-7; TRBD2 might be the D (6 bases). Per the germline V gene, CDR1 is SGHNT and CDR2 is YYREEE (reference sequence). V lost 3 bases and J lost 5, with 12 bases in between. This CDR3 region has 13 residues.

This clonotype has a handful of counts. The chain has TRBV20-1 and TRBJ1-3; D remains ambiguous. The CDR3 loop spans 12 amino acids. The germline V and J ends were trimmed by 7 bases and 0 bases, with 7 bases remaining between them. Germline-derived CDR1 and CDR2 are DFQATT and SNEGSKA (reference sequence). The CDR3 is CSGQASGNTIYF. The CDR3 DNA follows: TGCAGTGGGCAGGCCTCTGGAAACACCATATATTTT.

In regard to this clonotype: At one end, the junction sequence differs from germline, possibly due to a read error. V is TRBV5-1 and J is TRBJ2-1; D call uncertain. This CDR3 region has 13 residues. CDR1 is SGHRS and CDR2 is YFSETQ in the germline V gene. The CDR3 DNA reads TGCGCCAGCAGCCTTGGACCCGGTGAAGAGCGGTTCTTC. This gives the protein CASSLGPGEERFF.

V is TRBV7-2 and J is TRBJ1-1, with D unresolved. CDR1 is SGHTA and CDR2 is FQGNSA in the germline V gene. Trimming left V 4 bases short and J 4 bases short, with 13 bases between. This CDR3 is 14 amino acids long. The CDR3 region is CASSSWRASTEAFF. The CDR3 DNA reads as TGTGCCAGCAGCTCCTGGAGGGCGAGCACTGAAGCTTTCTTT.

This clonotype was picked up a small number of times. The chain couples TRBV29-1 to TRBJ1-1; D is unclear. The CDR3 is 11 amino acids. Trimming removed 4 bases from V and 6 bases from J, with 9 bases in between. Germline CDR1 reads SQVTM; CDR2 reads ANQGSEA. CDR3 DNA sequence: TGCAGCGTTGCGAGGTATGCTGAAGCTTTCTTT. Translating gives CSVARYAEAFF.

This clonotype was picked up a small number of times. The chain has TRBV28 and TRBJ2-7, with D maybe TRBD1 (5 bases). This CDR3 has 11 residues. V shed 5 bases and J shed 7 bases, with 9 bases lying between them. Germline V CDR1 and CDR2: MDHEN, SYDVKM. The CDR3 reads CASSINREQYF. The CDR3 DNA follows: TGTGCCAGCAGTATAAACAGGGAGCAGTACTTC.

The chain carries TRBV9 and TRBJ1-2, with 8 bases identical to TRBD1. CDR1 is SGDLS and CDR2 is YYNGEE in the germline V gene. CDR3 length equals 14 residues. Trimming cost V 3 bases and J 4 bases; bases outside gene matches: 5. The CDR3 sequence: CASSATGEGYGYTF. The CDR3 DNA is TGTGCCAGCAGCGCGACAGGGGAAGGCTATGGCTACACCTTC. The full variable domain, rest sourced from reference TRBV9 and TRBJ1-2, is DSGVTQTPKHLITATGQRVTLRCSPRSGDLSVYWYQQSLDQGLQFLIQYYNGEERAKGNILERFSAQQFPDLHSELNLSSLELGDSALYFCASSATGEGYGYTFGSGTRLTVV.

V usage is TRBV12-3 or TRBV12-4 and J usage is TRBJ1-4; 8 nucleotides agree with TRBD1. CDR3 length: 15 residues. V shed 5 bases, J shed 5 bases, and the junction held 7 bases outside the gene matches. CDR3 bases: TGTGCCAGCAGTCTAGGACAGGGCTGGAATGAAAAACTGTTTTTT. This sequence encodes CASSLGQGWNEKLFF.

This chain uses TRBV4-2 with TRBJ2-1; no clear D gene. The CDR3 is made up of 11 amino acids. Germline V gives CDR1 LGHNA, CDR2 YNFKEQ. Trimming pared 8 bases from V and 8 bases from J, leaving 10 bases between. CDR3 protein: CASASSDEQFF. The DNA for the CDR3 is TGTGCCAGCGCCTCCTCGGATGAGCAGTTCTTC.

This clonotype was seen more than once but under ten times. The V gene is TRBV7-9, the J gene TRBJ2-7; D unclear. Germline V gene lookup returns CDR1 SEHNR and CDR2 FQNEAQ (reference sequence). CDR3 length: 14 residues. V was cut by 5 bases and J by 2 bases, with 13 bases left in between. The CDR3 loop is CASSATGRPYEQYF. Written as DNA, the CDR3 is TGTGCCAGCAGCGCGACCGGACGGCCCTACGAGCAGTACTTC.

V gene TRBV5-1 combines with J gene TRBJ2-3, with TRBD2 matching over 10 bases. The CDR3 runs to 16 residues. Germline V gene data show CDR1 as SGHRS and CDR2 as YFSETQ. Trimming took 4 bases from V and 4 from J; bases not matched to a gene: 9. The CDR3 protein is CASSAERGGRADTQYF. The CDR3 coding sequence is TGCGCCAGCAGCGCGGAGCGGGGGGGCCGGGCAGATACGCAGTATTTT.

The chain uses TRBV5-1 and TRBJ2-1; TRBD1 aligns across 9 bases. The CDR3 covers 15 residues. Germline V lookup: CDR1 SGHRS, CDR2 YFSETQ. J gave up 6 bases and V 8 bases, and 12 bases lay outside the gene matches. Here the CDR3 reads CASSPGTGNFNEQFF. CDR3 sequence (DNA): TGCGCCAGTTCGCCAGGGACAGGGAATTTCAATGAGCAGTTCTTC.

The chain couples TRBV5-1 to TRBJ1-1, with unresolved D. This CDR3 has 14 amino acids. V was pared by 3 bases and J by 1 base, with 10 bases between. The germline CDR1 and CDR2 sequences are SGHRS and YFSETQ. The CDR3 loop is CASSSRLRNTEAFF. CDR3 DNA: TGCGCCAGCAGCTCCAGACTGCGGAACACTGAAGCTTTCTTT.

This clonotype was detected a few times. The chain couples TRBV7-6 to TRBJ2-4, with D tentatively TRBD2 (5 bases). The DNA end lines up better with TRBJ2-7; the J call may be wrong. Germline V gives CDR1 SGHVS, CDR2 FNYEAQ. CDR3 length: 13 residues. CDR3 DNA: TGTGCCAGCAGTTCTAACCGGGGTTACGAGCAGTACTTC. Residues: CASSSNRGYEQYF.

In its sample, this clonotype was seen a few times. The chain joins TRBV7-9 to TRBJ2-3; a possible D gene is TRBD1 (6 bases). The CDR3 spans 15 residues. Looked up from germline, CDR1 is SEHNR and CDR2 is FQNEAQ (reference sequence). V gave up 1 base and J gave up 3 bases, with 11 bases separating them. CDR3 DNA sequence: TGTGCCAGCAGCTTAGACAGGGAGACGACAGATACGCAGTATTTT. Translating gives CASSLDRETTDTQYF. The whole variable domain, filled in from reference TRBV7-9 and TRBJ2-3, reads DTGVSQNPRHKITKRGQNVTFRCDPISEHNRLYWYRQTLGQGPEFLTYFQNEAQLEKSRLLSDRFSAERPKGSFSTLEIQRTEQGDSAMYLCASSLDRETTDTQYFGPGTRLTVL.

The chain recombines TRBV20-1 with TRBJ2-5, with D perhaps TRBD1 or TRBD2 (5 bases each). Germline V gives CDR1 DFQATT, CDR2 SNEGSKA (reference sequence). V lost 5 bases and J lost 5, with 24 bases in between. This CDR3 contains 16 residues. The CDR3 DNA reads TGCAGTGCTTCCGGGACGGACATCCTAGTCGGGGAGACCCAGTACTTC. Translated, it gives CSASGTDILVGETQYF.

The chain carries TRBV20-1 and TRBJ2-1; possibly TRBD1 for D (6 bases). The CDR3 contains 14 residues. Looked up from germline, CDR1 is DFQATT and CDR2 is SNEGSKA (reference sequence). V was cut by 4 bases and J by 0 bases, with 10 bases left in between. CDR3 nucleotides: TGCAGTGCTAATAGGGGGAGCTCCTACAATGAGCAGTTCTTC. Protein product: CSANRGSSYNEQFF.

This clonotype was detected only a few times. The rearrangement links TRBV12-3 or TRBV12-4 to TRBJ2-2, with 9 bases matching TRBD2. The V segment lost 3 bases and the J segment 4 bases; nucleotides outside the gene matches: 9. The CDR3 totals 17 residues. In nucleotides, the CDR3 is TGTGCCAGCAGTTTTGGAGGGCGGGGGGGCCCCACCGGGGAGCTGTTTTTT. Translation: CASSFGGRGGPTGELFF.

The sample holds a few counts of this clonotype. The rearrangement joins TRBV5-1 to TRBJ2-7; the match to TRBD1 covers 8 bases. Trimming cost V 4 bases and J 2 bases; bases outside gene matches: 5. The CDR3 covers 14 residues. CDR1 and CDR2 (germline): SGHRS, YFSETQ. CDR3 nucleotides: TGCGCCAGCAGCCTGACAGGGGACACCTACGAGCAGTACTTC. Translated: CASSLTGDTYEQYF.